This T cell receptor beta chain originates from a study of T-cell memory formation after mild COVID-19 (dated by TCRdb to 2020 to 2023). About the full investigation: TCR sequence clusters from the two donors were largely donor specific. In two donors, T-cell clones that expanded and contracted after mild COVID-19 were followed by sequencing TCRalpha and TCRbeta repertoires longitudinally. Two young, previously healthy adult volunteers made up the cohort, one male and one female. Broad study findings and their caveats: The study covered only a couple of mild cases, and larger cohorts including severe cases with pre-infection samples were considered necessary. Clones that contracted from day 15 to 85 showed balanced CD4/CD8 phenotypes, whereas a second wave of clones that expanded from day 15 to 37 leaned towards CD4+. The second-wave clones that peaked on day 37 were not confirmed to be SARS-CoV-2 specific. Some responding clones were detected in pre-infection memory, which suggested that pre-existing cross-reactive memory T cells had joined the SARS-CoV-2 response. Contracting CD4+ clones turned up mainly in the CM and EM memory subsets, whereas EMRA was where CD8+ clones were enriched.

Ficoll-Paque density gradient centrifugation was the method used to isolate PBMCs. Trimming takes 4 bases off V and 4 bases off J; junction bases not matched to a gene: 4. The CDR3 measures 13 amino acids from cysteine to phenylalanine. Only the CDR3 portion is preserved as DNA: 39 bases, with reading frame beginning at the first base. As encoded in the germline V gene, CDR1 is SQVTM while CDR2 is ANQGSEA. Reads for this sample came from an Illumina NovaSeq 6000. TCRalpha and TCRbeta cDNA libraries were built by 5'RACE with constant-segment primers, adding sample barcodes and unique molecular identifiers. Trizol reagent was used to extract RNA from every sample. The libraries were amplified in two PCR steps, and the second step added a second sample barcode and Illumina TruSeq adapters. Libraries were sequenced on an Illumina NovaSeq with 2 x 150 bp paired-end reads. The source study handled its data this way. Demultiplexing of reads and collapsing into UMI-guided consensus sequences were performed with migec v1.2.7. Using mixcr v2.1.11, UMI consensuses were aligned to TRA and TRB V and J templates and then assembled into clonotypes. Clonotypes were classified as expanded or contracted when called significant by both edgeR and NoisET, with noise models trained on biological replicates. For edgeR calls, the cutoffs were a false discovery rate-adjusted p below 0.01 and a log2 fold-change threshold of 1. As an exploratory analysis of dynamics, PCA with hierarchical clustering was applied to max-normalized trajectories of the 1000 most abundant clonotypes. Separately sequenced CD4+ and CD8+ repertoires were used to assign a CD4 or CD8 phenotype to each responding clone. TCRdb cleaned the public reads at Q25 with fastp, built clones with MiXCR and kept in-frame beta chains. Duplicate CDR3 protein sequences are folded into a single record with the most common DNA and genes. The V and J calls and clone size are TCRdb's, not the authors'. The sample contains 340,000 or so distinct CDR3 sequences, 10% to 15% of them found a single time. In total, the top ten clones hold over 20% of the sample.

Ten or more counts support this clonotype. Its antigen is still unknown. No base quality information exists; no much larger clone differs at one position. The sample consisted of PBMCs or a T cell subset sorted from them (not recorded which). This chain is built from TRBV29-1 and TRBJ1-5; 7 bases in between match TRBD1. The sequence was collected from a man aged 18 to 29 who had mild COVID-19 (a few samples of this study predate the infection). The sample titles of this study are shuffled in the database, so cell type and time point are left out; the donor was told from shared clones. DNA sequence: TGCAGCGTTGGACAGGGCGGGAATCAGCCCCAGCATTTT. Translated, this is CSVGQGGNQPQHF.